This entry concerns a single T cell receptor (beta chain). How the authors handled the data: Using reference gene primer amplification, nucleated cell counts were estimated. Sequencing was performed with immunoSEQ multiplex PCR; in TCRdb, only in-frame clones are kept and a portion is missing. V and J calls and clone size come straight from that table; D and trimming were deduced from the DNA. The data hold roughly 230,000 clones, with around 84% observed a single time. Losses at the gene ends were 4 bases for V and 1 base for J; bases not matched to a gene: 0. This CDR3 region has 14 residues. The germline gives CDR1 LGHDT, CDR2 YNNKEL (reference sequence). The record originates from a study of blood T cell repertoires in COVID-19. Study at large: From the United States, Italy and Spain came samples of acute and convalescent COVID-19. PBMCs, B-cell-depleted T cells, or T cells were the source of the cDNA or gDNA that made up the material.

The chain couples TRBV3-1 (or the pseudogene TRBV3-2) to TRBJ2-3; 9 positions agree with TRBD2. This sequence originates from a man between 35 and 55 years old with acute or convalescent COVID-19. Sequenced: peripheral blood. The CDR3 spells CASSRLAGTDTQYF. The CDR3 nucleotides are TGTGCCAGCAGCCGACTAGCGGGCACAGATACGCAGTATTTT.